Shown below are 9 T cell receptor beta chains from a single sample sequenced in a study of CD8 T cells in Susac syndrome. A quantity of about 0.5 to 1 ug RNA underwent reverse transcription using random hexamers. TCRdb analysed the immunoSEQ multiplex PCR reads with MiXCR anew, one entry per CDR3 protein. The table includes roughly 120,000 distinct CDR3 sequences, just under 95% detected once. Sequencing was carried out using CD4+ T cells from PBMCs. The receptors were sampled from a human donor with multiple sclerosis.

The CDR3 loop is CASSLASKDEQFF. In nucleotides, the CDR3 is TGTGCCAGCAGCTTAGCGAGTAAGGATGAGCAGTTCTTC. This chain connects TRBV7-8 to TRBJ2-1; no definite D call. This CDR3 spans 13 amino acids. CDR1 is SGHVS and CDR2 is FQNEAQ in the germline V gene. The germline V and J ends were trimmed by 0 bases and 8 bases, with 8 bases remaining between them.

CDR3 sequence reads: CASSLGGLGDEQFF. The CDR3 DNA is TGCGCCAGCAGCTTGGGGGGCCTGGGCGATGAGCAGTTCTTC. The gene calls are TRBV5-1 and TRBJ2-1; possible D gene TRBD1, 5 bases. Germline V lookup: CDR1 SGHRS, CDR2 YFSETQ. This CDR3 is 14 amino acids long. Trimming took 0 bases from V and 8 from J, leaving 12 bases between them.

The chain joins TRBV11-3 to TRBJ1-1; TRBD1 agrees at 8 bases. The CDR3 consists of 14 residues. Germline CDR1 SGHNT, CDR2 YENEEA. With V trimmed by 8 bases and J by 0 bases, 5 bases remained unmatched. As DNA, the CDR3 is TGTGCCAGCGGACAGGGAACCTTGAACACTGAAGCTTTCTTT. This translates into CASGQGTLNTEAFF. Full variable domain (outside the CDR3, taken from reference TRBV11-3 and TRBJ1-1): EAGVVQSPRYKIIEKKQPVAFWCNPISGHNTLYWYLQNLGQGPELLIRYENEEAVDDSQLPKDRFSAERLKGVDSTLKIQPAELGDSAVYLCASGQGTLNTEAFFGQGTRLTVV.

J is TRBJ1-6 and V is TRBV6-5; maybe TRBD1 (5 bases). V lost 6 bases, J lost 9 bases, and 12 bases lay in between. Germline lookup yields CDR1 MNHEY and CDR2 SVGAGI. CDR3 length: 13 amino acids. The CDR3 protein is CASRGTGGSPLHF. The CDR3 nucleotides read TGTGCCAGCAGGGGGACGGGGGGTTCACCCCTCCACTTT.

V gene TRBV6-1 combines with J gene TRBJ1-2, with D unclear. The CDR3 length is 12 residues. In germline, CDR1 is MNHNS, CDR2 SASEGT. Deletions cut 3 bases from V and 3 bases from J, with 5 bases between. The CDR3 nucleotides are TGTGCCAGCAGTGATCCTGACTATGGCTACACCTTC. It specifies CASSDPDYGYTF.

The chain is built from TRBV20-1 and TRBJ2-5; maybe TRBD1 (5 bases). Trimming took off 4 bases at V and 4 bases at J, with 10 bases between the two ends. Germline V gene lookup returns CDR1 DFQATT and CDR2 SNEGSKA (reference sequence). CDR3 length: 12 amino acids. The CDR3 spells CSATTGPETQYF. In DNA, the CDR3 is TGCAGTGCTACAACAGGACCAGAGACCCAGTACTTC.

The chain links TRBV4-3 to TRBJ2-2, with unresolved D. Germline loops: CDR1 LGHNA, CDR2 YSLEER. The CDR3 totals 17 residues. Deletions cut 0 bases from V and 2 bases from J, with 13 bases between. As DNA, the CDR3 is TGCGCCAGCAGCCAAGATGCGGCAGGCAGCAACACCGGGGAGCTGTTTTTT. This codes for CASSQDAAGSNTGELFF.

This chain links TRBV5-1 with TRBJ1-5; weak D call: TRBD1 (5 bases). Germline lookup yields CDR1 SGHRS and CDR2 YFSETQ. V gave up 2 bases and J gave up 7 bases, with 13 bases separating them. The CDR3 has 14 residues. DNA for the CDR3: TGCGCCAGCAGCTTTAATGGGGAGGGGCAGCCCCAGCATTTT. Protein: CASSFNGEGQPQHF.

The chain carries TRBV29-1 and TRBJ1-2, with D hard to call. The CDR3 loop spans 12 amino acids. Trimming pared 7 bases from V and 8 bases from J, leaving 17 bases between. Germline CDR1 SQVTM, CDR2 ANQGSEA. The DNA for the CDR3 is TGCAGCGGACGGCGAGGAAGTAACGGCTACACCTTC. As protein: CSGRRGSNGYTF.